What follows describes a single TCR beta chain. Its antigen is still unknown. This specimen belongs to a study of cytomegalovirus exposure and HLA in healthy donors. Study observations and caveats: Reportedly, diagnosis of cytomegalovirus status by the classifier showed high specificity and sensitivity.

The PCR employed 60 Vbeta primers together with 13 Jbeta primers. Assay used: immunoSEQ multiplex PCR; TCRdb lists only in-frame clones, some missing. Among more than 80,000 clones listed, just over 70% were seen once. V shed 0 bases and J 8 bases; nucleotides not matched to a gene: 8. Per germline, CDR1 SGHRS and CDR2 YFSETQ. This CDR3 contains 15 residues. The clonotype originates from a boy between 10 and 17 years old in good health and CMV-seronegative. Specimen: PBMCs. J is TRBJ2-1 and V is TRBV5-1; 7 positions agree with TRBD1. The CDR3 here is CASSLATGALDEQFF. The DNA for the CDR3 is TGCGCCAGCAGCTTGGCTACAGGGGCGTTGGATGAGCAGTTCTTC.